This T cell receptor beta chain was retrieved from a study of the immune and genomic landscape of osteosarcoma. A note on this clone: No antigen is known for it.

This CDR3 comprises 14 residues. The V end lost 7 bases, the J end lost 4 bases, and 16 bases lay between the germline ends. Per the germline V gene, CDR1 is ENHRY and CDR2 is SYGVKD. Poor-prognosis osteosarcoma patients supplied post-treatment primary, local recurrence and metastasis tumor specimens. This table comes from immunoSEQ multiplex PCR, and its TCRdb copy is limited to in-frame clones, with some not included. The data contain about 5,900 clones, almost 70% of them singletons. Study-wide results and caveats: External normal skin and healthy peripheral blood data provided clonality references. Clonality was higher in immune-hot C3 than cold C1, yet still low. Limited clonal expansion was suggested by productive clonality averaging around 0.087, maximum around 0.29.

The sequence was obtained from a human donor with osteosarcoma. This rearrangement joins TRBV10-3 to TRBJ1-1; a possible D gene is TRBD1 (5 bases). Source material: osteosarcoma tumor tissue from the lung. The CDR3 DNA reads as TGTGCCATCACTCCAGGGACTGCGGGCACTGAAGCTTTCTTT. Amino acid sequence: CAITPGTAGTEAFF.